The 15 T cell receptor beta chains below come from one sample, sequenced in a study of T cells in women clearing cervical HPV infection. Generated by immunoSEQ multiplex PCR, the TCRdb table keeps only in-frame clones and is missing some. Found here are fewer than 40,000 clones; the top ten clones hold more than 4%. Input material: blood buffy coat. The origin of the receptors is a woman between 18 and 75 years old with a cervical HPV16 infection that either progressed to CIN3+ or cleared (not recorded which).

The covered CDR3 bases are TGCGCCAGCAGATACGGTCGGTCTAGCGGGATAAGCCAAGAGACC. It yields the protein CASRYGRSSGISQET. The whole CDR3 protein reads CASRYGRSSGISQETQYF. The gene calls are TRBV5-1 and TRBJ2-5; 9 bases agree with TRBD2. With the read ending 3 residues before the CDR3 end, the germline J gene is used to fill in that end. The J segment lost 1 base and the V segment lost 5 bases, leaving 15 bases of the junction unmatched. This CDR3 contains 18 residues. Germline V gives CDR1 SGHRS, CDR2 YFSETQ.

Of note for this clone: Germline is not matched at one junction end, which may reflect a read error. The read halts 3 residues ahead of the CDR3 end, with the missing end drawn from the germline J gene. The chain carries TRBV5-4 and TRBJ2-5; TRBD1 is a possible D gene (5 bases). The CDR3 length is 14 residues. The germline CDR1 and CDR2 sequences are SGHNT and YYREEE (reference sequence). CDR3 in amino acids: CTSSPLRDQETQYF. The covered CDR3 bases are TGTACCAGCAGCCCGCTCAGGGACCAAGAGACC.

Comment on this clone: The read finishes 3 residues shy of the CDR3 end, and the germline J gene is used to complete it. Other DNA sequences in this sample translate to the same CDR3. The chain employs TRBV18 and TRBJ2-1; 7 positions match TRBD1. V shed 4 bases and J 7 bases; nucleotides not matched to a gene: 19. This CDR3 has 18 residues. In germline, CDR1 is KGHSH, CDR2 LQKENI. The CDR3 DNA, read in part, is TGTGCCAGCTCACTATTCGACAGGGTGCGCCCAGAGGGTAATGAG. Amino acids: CASSLFDRVRPEGNE. The whole CDR3 sequence reads CASSLFDRVRPEGNEQFF.

Points on this clone: The sequenced fragment ends 3 residues before the CDR3 boundary, so the rest is inferred from the germline J gene. The V call is TRBV18, the J call TRBJ2-7; a weak D match, TRBD2 (5 bases). CDR1 is KGHSH, CDR2 LQKENI, per germline. CDR3 length: 14 residues. V lost 2 bases to trimming and J lost 6 bases, with 14 bases between them. CDR3 protein: CASSPGLADIEQYF. CDR3 bases read: TGTGCCAGCTCACCAGGGCTAGCAGATATCGAG. Full variable domain (remainder filled in from reference TRBV18 and TRBJ2-7): NAGVMQNPRHLVRRRGQEARLRCSPMKGHSHVYWYRQLPEEGLKFMVYLQKENIIDESGMPKERFSAEFPKEGPSILRIQQVVRGDSAAYFCASSPGLADIEQYFGPGTRLTVT.

In the case of this clone: The read ends 3 residues shy of where the CDR3 ends; the end is completed using the germline J gene. The rearrangement links TRBV10-3 to TRBJ2-7; 10 bases are shared with TRBD1. Germline CDR1 reads ENHRY; CDR2 reads SYGVKD. The CDR3 is made up of 16 amino acids. With 7 bases clipped from V and 0 bases from J, the junction kept 9 bases outside the gene matches. The part of the CDR3 DNA that was read is TGTGCCATCAATGGTGGCGGGACAGGGGACTCCTACGAG. Its protein is CAINGGGTGDSYE. In full, the CDR3 is CAINGGGTGDSYEQYF.

About this clone itself: With the read ending 3 residues before the CDR3 end, the germline J gene is used to fill in that end. The chain links TRBV7-6 to TRBJ2-2; tentatively, D is TRBD1 (5 bases). The V end lost 6 bases, the J end lost 3 bases, and 14 bases lay between the germline ends. The length of the CDR3 is 15 residues. The V gene's germline CDR1 is SGHVS and CDR2 FNYEAQ. CDR3 amino acids: CASRGEWGDTGELFF. CDR3 bases read: TGTGCCAGCAGAGGGGAATGGGGCGACACCGGGGAG.

The CDR3 sequence: CASTRGQGSTGELFF. The part of the CDR3 DNA that was read is TGTGCCAGCACCCGCGGACAGGGGAGCACCGGGGAG. The rearrangement joins TRBV12-3 or TRBV12-4 to TRBJ2-2; the match to TRBD1 covers 9 bases. Coverage ceases 3 residues before the CDR3 finishes, and the germline J gene fills in the end. After removal of 7 bases from V and 4 bases from J, the junction contained 7 bases not matched to a gene. CDR3 length: 15 residues.

About this clone: The sequence runs out 3 residues before the end of the CDR3; the remainder is reconstructed from the germline J gene. This sequence joins TRBV7-9 and TRBJ1-2, with 8 bases identical to TRBD1. The CDR3 is 12 amino acids. CDR1 SEHNR and CDR2 FQNEAQ come from the germline V gene (reference sequence). The CDR3 reads CASSIPGGGYTF. The CDR3 bases that were read are TGTGCCAGCAGCATTCCAGGGGGCGGC.

This clone is labeled medium-sized based on frequency. The observed sequence ends 3 residues before the CDR3 terminus, with the missing tail filled in from the germline J gene. This chain connects TRBV6-2 or TRBV6-3 to TRBJ2-7; 8 bases align to TRBD1. CDR1 and CDR2 (germline): MNHEY, SVGEGT. The CDR3 extends over 15 amino acids. The junction had 10 bases not matched to a gene; V was cut back by 4 bases and J by 5 bases. CDR3: CASSFPDRVVNEQYF. CDR3 bases read: TGTGCCAGCAGTTTCCCGGACAGGGTAGTCAACGAG.

A word on this clone: The read ends 3 residues early relative to the CDR3; the germline J gene fills the gap. The chain combines TRBV14 with TRBJ2-6; 11 bases agree with TRBD1. V trimming: 6 bases; J trimming: 9 bases; junction bases outside the gene matches: 7. Per the germline V gene, CDR1 is SGHDN and CDR2 is FVKESK. The CDR3 loop spans 15 amino acids. The CDR3 sequence is CASRRTGGPLNVLTF. CDR3 DNA (partial): TGTGCCAGCAGGCGGACAGGGGGCCCCCTCAACGTC. Filled out from reference TRBV14 and TRBJ2-6, the complete variable domain reads EAGVTQFPSHSVIEKGQTVTLRCDPISGHDNLYWYRRVMGKEIKFLLHFVKESKQDESGMPNNRFLAERTGGTYSTLKVQPAELEDSGVYFCASRRTGGPLNVLTFGAGSRLTVL.

As for this clone: The read gets to within 3 residues of the CDR3 end, and the germline J gene fills in the rest. J is TRBJ1-6 and V is TRBV6-1; possible D gene TRBD1, 6 bases. The CDR3 is 15 residues long. Germline CDR1 MNHNS, CDR2 SASEGT. The V gene lost 3 bases and the J gene lost 7 bases, with 13 bases spanning the gap. The DNA read from the CDR3 is TGTGCCAGCAGTGACACAGCGAGGGGGAATTCACCC. It is translated as CASSDTARGNSP. The full CDR3 is CASSDTARGNSPLHF.

Turning to this clone: With the read ending 3 residues before the CDR3 end, the germline J gene is used to fill in that end. The gene calls are TRBV2 and TRBJ2-7; D is possibly TRBD2 (6 bases). With 7 bases removed from V and 3 bases from J, the gap between germline ends came to 13 bases. The CDR3 loop spans 13 amino acids. The germline gives CDR1 SNHLY, CDR2 FYNNEI. This CDR3 is CASKNGGIYEQYF. CDR3 DNA, as far as it was read: TGTGCCAGCAAGAACGGCGGGATCTACGAG.

With respect to this clone: Sequencing ends 3 residues short of the CDR3 end; the germline J gene provides the rest. This sequence joins TRBV6-4 and TRBJ2-3, with 9 nucleotides matching TRBD2. In germline, CDR1 is MRHNA, CDR2 SNTAGT. The V and J ends lost 2 bases and 4 bases, in that order; junction bases with no gene match: 7. The CDR3 length is 16 residues. Incomplete CDR3 DNA: TGTGCCAGCAGTGACGCTGGCGGGGGGGCCGCAGATACG. This encodes CASSDAGGGAADT. The whole CDR3 protein reads CASSDAGGGAADTQYF.

Of note for this clone: Sequencing ends 3 residues short of the CDR3 end; the germline J gene provides the rest. V is TRBV6-2 or TRBV6-3 and J is TRBJ1-1; 8 bases align to TRBD1. V shed 2 bases and J 1 base; nucleotides not matched to a gene: 6. The germline V gene encodes CDR1 MNHEY and CDR2 SVGEGT. The CDR3 is 16 residues long. CDR3 sequence: CASSYTYGQGNTEAFF. The CDR3 bases that were read are TGTGCCAGCAGTTACACCTACGGACAGGGGAACACTGAA.

With respect to this clone: The read terminates 3 residues before the CDR3 end, so the remaining end is supplied by the germline J gene. This chain joins TRBV9 and TRBJ1-4, with 9 bases lining up with TRBD1. The CDR3 contains 16 residues. The V gene's germline CDR1 is SGDLS and CDR2 YYNGEE. V was pared by 4 bases and J by 4 bases, with 8 bases of the junction left unmatched. Partial CDR3 DNA: TGTGCCAGCAGCCCCGCCGGGACAGGGCTTAATGAAAAA. It yields the protein CASSPAGTGLNEK. The whole CDR3 region reads CASSPAGTGLNEKLFF.